This entry lists 11 T cell receptor beta chains sequenced from one sample in a study of cytomegalovirus exposure and HLA in healthy donors. The PCR employed 60 Vbeta primers together with 13 Jbeta primers. Clones were read by immunoSEQ multiplex PCR, and TCRdb kept only the in-frame ones, dropping some. The sample records around 120,000 clones, roughly 80% being singletons. What was sequenced was PBMCs. The receptors were gathered from a female donor in good health and CMV-seropositive.

This clone was seen a single time. The CDR3 coding sequence is TGTGCCATCAGTGAGTCGGGCACCTACCCAAATTCACCCCTCCACTTT. Protein sequence: CAISESGTYPNSPLHF. V usage is TRBV10-3 and J usage is TRBJ1-6; no reliable D call. Trimming shortened V by 0 bases and J by 7 bases, and 13 bases separated the two germline ends. The CDR3 spans 16 residues. The germline CDR1 and CDR2 sequences are ENHRY and SYGVKD.

The V and J genes are TRBV11-2 and TRBJ2-7, with 8 bases lining up with TRBD1. CDR1 and CDR2 (germline): SGHAT, FQNNGV. The CDR3 runs 15 residues. The junction had 11 bases not matched to a gene; V was cut back by 5 bases and J by 5 bases. This chain's CDR3 is CASSSVQGAGDEQYF. The CDR3 nucleotides are TGTGCCAGCAGCAGCGTGCAGGGGGCTGGGGACGAGCAGTACTTC. Based on the CDR3 plus reference TRBV11-2 and TRBJ2-7, the full variable domain is EAGVAQSPRYKIIEKRQSVAFWCNPISGHATLYWYQQILGQGPKLLIQFQNNGVVDDSQLPKDRFSAERLKGVDSTLKIQPAKLEDSAVYLCASSSVQGAGDEQYFGPGTRLTVT.

The genes are TRBV28 and TRBJ2-5; D is uncertain. The CDR3 totals 11 residues. Germline V CDR1 and CDR2: MDHEN, SYDVKM. Trimming removed 3 bases at V and 5 bases at J, with 4 bases between. The CDR3: CASSFGETQYF. As DNA, the CDR3 is TGTGCCAGCAGTTTCGGGGAGACCCAGTACTTC.

This chain joins TRBV11-2 and TRBJ1-4; no firm D call. This CDR3 is 14 amino acids long. V was cut by 5 bases and J by 10 bases, with 17 bases left in between. The germline gives CDR1 SGHAT, CDR2 FQNNGV. The CDR3 spells CASSQVQQTAKLFF. In DNA, the CDR3 is TGTGCCAGCAGCCAGGTTCAGCAGACGGCAAAACTGTTTTTT.

The rearrangement links TRBV6-1 to TRBJ2-7; D gene ambiguous. Germline V gene sequence: CDR1 MNHNS, CDR2 SASEGT. The ends were cut back, 2 bases at V and 9 bases at J, with 8 bases in the middle. CDR3 length: 11 amino acids. The CDR3 nucleotides read TGTGCCAGCAGTGAAACGTCGGGGCAGTACTTC. Translated: CASSETSGQYF.

The rearrangement joins TRBV7-2 to TRBJ2-7, with 10 bases aligning to TRBD1. CDR3 size: 14 residues. The ends lost 5 bases at V and 5 bases at J; junction bases unmatched: 6. Germline V gene data show CDR1 as SGHTA and CDR2 as FQGNSA. CDR3 loop: CASSVGTGAHEQYF. Here the CDR3 DNA reads TGTGCCAGCAGCGTCGGGACAGGGGCGCACGAGCAGTACTTC.

The gene calls are TRBV7-3 and TRBJ1-1, with TRBD1 matching 8 bases. The trim removed 5 bases at V and 3 bases at J, leaving 2 bases unmatched. Looked up from germline, CDR1 is SGHTA and CDR2 is FQGTGA. The CDR3 has 13 residues. CDR3 protein: CASSTQGDTEAFF. The CDR3 DNA sequence: TGTGCCAGCAGCACACAGGGGGACACTGAAGCTTTCTTT.

This sequence joins TRBV13 and TRBJ1-1, with 9 bases matching TRBD1. CDR3 length: 15 residues. The J segment lost 4 bases and the V segment lost 5 bases, leaving 8 bases of the junction unmatched. The V gene's germline CDR1 is PRHDT and CDR2 FYEKMQ (reference sequence). The CDR3 spells CASSQGQGRGTEAFF. The CDR3, as DNA: TGTGCCAGCAGCCAAGGACAGGGGAGGGGCACTGAAGCTTTCTTT.

The chain links TRBV7-6 to TRBJ2-2; D is undetermined. The V gene's germline CDR1 is SGHVS and CDR2 FNYEAQ. V was trimmed by 5 bases and J by 6 bases, leaving 7 bases between them. The CDR3 extends over 12 amino acids. CDR3 residues: CASSRIAGELFF. In DNA form, the CDR3 reads TGTGCCAGCAGCCGTATCGCCGGGGAGCTGTTTTTT.

The V and J genes are TRBV9 and TRBJ1-5; TRBD1 might be the D (5 bases). The germline CDR1 and CDR2 sequences are SGDLS and YYNGEE. V was shortened by 2 bases and J by 4 bases, with 7 bases between the two germline ends. The CDR3 runs 13 residues. The CDR3 bases are TGTGCCAGCAGCGTTACAGGTAATCAGCCCCAGCATTTT. Encoded protein: CASSVTGNQPQHF. The complete variable domain, with remaining parts taken from reference TRBV9 and TRBJ1-5, reads DSGVTQTPKHLITATGQRVTLRCSPRSGDLSVYWYQQSLDQGLQFLIQYYNGEERAKGNILERFSAQQFPDLHSELNLSSLELGDSALYFCASSVTGNQPQHFGDGTRLSIL.

This rearrangement joins TRBV29-1 to TRBJ1-1; D uncertain. Trimming took off 7 bases at V and 9 bases at J, with 18 bases between the two ends. There are 12 residues in the CDR3. Germline assignment: CDR1 SQVTM and CDR2 ANQGSEA. DNA of the CDR3: TGCAGCGCTACAAACTCCGGGAGGAAAGCTTTCTTT. It encodes CSATNSGRKAFF.